One and the same sample provided the 7 T cell receptor beta chains below, sequenced in a study of Ad26.COV2.S vaccination and SARS-CoV-2 variants. Indicated treatment: about 20 received Ad26.COV2.S at low or high dose, single or two shots; 5 received placebo; per-sample allocation not given. After the first vaccine or placebo injection, samples were drawn on day 63. Only in-frame clones appear in the TCRdb table, and some are missing; sequencing was by immunoSEQ multiplex PCR. The sample has about 480,000 clones, around 85% seen once. Sequences were derived from peripheral blood, sampled in a trial of Ad26.COV2.S vaccine versus placebo. These receptors were obtained from a person aged 18-60 years who received the Ad26.COV2.S COVID-19 vaccine or a placebo.

CDR3: CASSLSGGQETQYF. Written as DNA, the CDR3 is TGTGCCAGCAGCCTCAGCGGGGGCCAAGAGACCCAGTACTTC. This chain joins TRBV11-2 and TRBJ2-5; 8 bases fit TRBD2. Germline lookup yields CDR1 SGHAT and CDR2 FQNNGV. V was clipped by 5 bases and J by 1 base; unmatched bases: 3. The CDR3 is 14 residues long.

The chain joins TRBV6-5 to TRBJ1-2; D unclear. From germline, CDR1 is MNHEY and CDR2 SVGAGI. V was shortened by 7 bases and J by 5 bases, with 11 bases between the two germline ends. The CDR3 is 12 amino acids. CDR3 DNA sequence: TGTGCCAGCACCAATGGCCTTTATGGCTACACCTTC. Protein: CASTNGLYGYTF.

The gene calls are TRBV4-2 and TRBJ2-5; 8 bases agree with TRBD2. CDR1 LGHNA and CDR2 YNFKEQ come from the germline V gene. Trimming took 2 bases from V and 4 from J; bases not matched to a gene: 12. The CDR3 consists of 17 residues. CDR3 sequence: CASSQIGPTGGRETQYF. CDR3 in DNA: TGTGCCAGCAGCCAAATAGGGCCTACGGGAGGGCGAGAGACCCAGTACTTC.

This sequence joins TRBV5-4 and TRBJ2-7, with 9 bases identical to TRBD2. From germline, CDR1 is SGHNT and CDR2 YYREEE (reference sequence). J was trimmed by 5 bases and V by 4 bases; bases with no gene match: 13. The CDR3 has 16 amino acids. CDR3 amino acids: CASSPESSGSFHEQYF. In DNA form, the CDR3 reads TGTGCCAGCAGCCCAGAGAGTAGCGGGAGTTTCCACGAGCAGTACTTC.

The sample holds one count of this clone. The genes are TRBV3-1 (or the pseudogene TRBV3-2) and TRBJ2-7; 9 bases fit TRBD2. With V trimmed by 2 bases and J by 2 bases, 16 bases remained unmatched. The CDR3 runs 19 residues. Germline V gene lookup returns CDR1 LGHDT and CDR2 YNNKEL (reference sequence). The CDR3 reads CASSQRRLAGQEPAYEQYF. The CDR3 coding sequence is TGTGCCAGCAGCCAAAGGAGGCTAGCGGGACAAGAACCCGCCTACGAGCAGTACTTC.

The V call is TRBV30, the J call TRBJ1-1; D is perhaps TRBD1 (6 bases). There are 12 residues in the CDR3. Germline V gene sequence: CDR1 GTSNPN, CDR2 SVGIG (reference sequence). Trimming removed 4 bases from V and 10 bases from J, with 16 bases in between. The CDR3 loop reads CAWNWGAPGAFF. CDR3 coding DNA: TGTGCCTGGAATTGGGGGGCACCAGGAGCTTTCTTT. Full variable domain (outside the CDR3, taken from reference TRBV30 and TRBJ1-1): SQTIHQWPATLVQPVGSPLSLECTVEGTSNPNLYWYRQAAGRGLQLLFYSVGIGQISSEVPQNLSASRPQDRQFILSSKKLLLSDSGFYLCAWNWGAPGAFFGQGTRLTVV.

The rearrangement joins TRBV4-3 to TRBJ1-5; D gene uncertain. Germline V gene data show CDR1 as LGHNA and CDR2 as YSLEER. V gave up 0 bases and J gave up 7 bases, with 7 bases separating them. This CDR3 contains 13 residues. CDR3 DNA sequence: TGCGCCAGCAGCCAAGAACCCGGGCAGCCCCAGCATTTT. As protein: CASSQEPGQPQHF.